The T cell receptor beta chain described here comes from a study of cytomegalovirus exposure and HLA in healthy donors. Whole-study context: The same platform used for the 650 to 850 first-cohort repertoires was also used for the 120 or so validation repertoires, as a later analysis reported.

Profiling relied on immunoSEQ multiplex PCR, and the TCRdb table lists in-frame clones only, not all of them. Among hundreds of thousands of clones listed, roughly 84% were seen once. The CDR3 spans 15 residues. Trimming took 5 bases from V and 1 from J; bases not matched to a gene: 5. Germline CDR1 reads SGHAT; CDR2 reads FQNNGV. This clonotype was obtained from a woman under 40 in good health and CMV-seropositive. Sequenced sample: PBMCs. V gene TRBV11-2 combines with J gene TRBJ1-1, with 9 bases lining up with TRBD1. CDR3 protein: CASSAGQGRNTEAFF. CDR3 sequence (DNA): TGTGCCAGCAGCGCAGGACAGGGGAGGAACACTGAAGCTTTCTTT.